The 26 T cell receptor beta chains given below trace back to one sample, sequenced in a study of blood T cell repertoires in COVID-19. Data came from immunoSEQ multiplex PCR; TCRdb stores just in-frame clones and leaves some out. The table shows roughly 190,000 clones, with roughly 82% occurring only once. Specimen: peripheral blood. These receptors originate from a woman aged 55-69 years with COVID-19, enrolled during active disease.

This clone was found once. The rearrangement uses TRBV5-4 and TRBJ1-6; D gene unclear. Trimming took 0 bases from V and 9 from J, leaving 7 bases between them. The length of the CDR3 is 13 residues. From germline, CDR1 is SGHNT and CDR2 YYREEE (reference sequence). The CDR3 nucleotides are TGTGCCAGCAGCTTGGGAACGGTTTCACCCCTCCACTTT. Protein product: CASSLGTVSPLHF. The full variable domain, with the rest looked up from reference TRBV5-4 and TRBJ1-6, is ETGVTQSPTHLIKTRGQQVTLRCSSQSGHNTVSWYQQALGQGPQFIFQYYREEENGRGNFPPRFSGLQFPNYSSELNVNALELDDSALYLCASSLGTVSPLHFGNGTRLTVT.

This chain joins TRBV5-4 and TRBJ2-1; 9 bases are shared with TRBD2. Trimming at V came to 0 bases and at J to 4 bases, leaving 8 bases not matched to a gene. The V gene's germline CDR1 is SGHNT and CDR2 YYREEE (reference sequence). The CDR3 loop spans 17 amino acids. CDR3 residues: CASSLAGLAGLYNEQFF. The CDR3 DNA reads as TGTGCCAGCAGCTTGGCCGGGCTAGCGGGGTTATACAATGAGCAGTTCTTC. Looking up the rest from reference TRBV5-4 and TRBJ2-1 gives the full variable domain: ETGVTQSPTHLIKTRGQQVTLRCSSQSGHNTVSWYQQALGQGPQFIFQYYREEENGRGNFPPRFSGLQFPNYSSELNVNALELDDSALYLCASSLAGLAGLYNEQFFGPGTRLTVL.

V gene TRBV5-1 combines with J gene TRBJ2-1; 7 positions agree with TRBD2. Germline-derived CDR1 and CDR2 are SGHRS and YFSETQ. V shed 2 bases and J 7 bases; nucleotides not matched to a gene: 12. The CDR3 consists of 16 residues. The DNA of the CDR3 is TGCGCCAGCAGCTTATCGGTTTCGCGGGGGTATAATGAGCAGTTCTTC. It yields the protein CASSLSVSRGYNEQFF.

CDR3 sequence: CASSYSGTGVNEQFF. As DNA, the CDR3 is TGTGCCAGCAGTTACTCGGGGACAGGGGTCAATGAGCAGTTCTTC. This sequence joins TRBV6-5 and TRBJ2-1; 10 bases match TRBD1. The CDR3 is 15 residues long. The germline gives CDR1 MNHEY, CDR2 SVGAGI. V trimming: 0 bases; J trimming: 6 bases; junction bases outside the gene matches: 2.

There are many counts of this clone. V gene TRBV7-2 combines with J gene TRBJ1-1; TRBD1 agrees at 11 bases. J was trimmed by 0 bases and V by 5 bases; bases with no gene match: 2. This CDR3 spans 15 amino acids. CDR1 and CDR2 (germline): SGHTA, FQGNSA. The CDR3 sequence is CASSRDRGVNTEAFF. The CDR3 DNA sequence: TGTGCCAGCAGCAGGGACAGGGGGGTGAACACTGAAGCTTTCTTT.

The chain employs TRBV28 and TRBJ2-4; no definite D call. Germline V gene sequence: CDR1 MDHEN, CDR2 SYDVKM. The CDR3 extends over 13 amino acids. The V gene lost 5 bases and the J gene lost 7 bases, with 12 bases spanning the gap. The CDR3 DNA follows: TGTGCCAGCAGTATACCTAGTAGGAACATTCAGTACTTC. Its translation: CASSIPSRNIQYF.

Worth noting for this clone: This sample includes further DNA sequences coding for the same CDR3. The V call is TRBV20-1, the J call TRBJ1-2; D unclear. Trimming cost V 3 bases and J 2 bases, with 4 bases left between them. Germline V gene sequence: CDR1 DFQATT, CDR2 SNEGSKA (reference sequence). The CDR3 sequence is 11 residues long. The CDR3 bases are TGCAGTGCTAGTCCAAACTATGGCTACACCTTC. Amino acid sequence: CSASPNYGYTF.

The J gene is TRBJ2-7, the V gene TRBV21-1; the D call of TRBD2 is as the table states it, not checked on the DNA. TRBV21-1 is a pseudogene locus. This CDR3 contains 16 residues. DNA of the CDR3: TGTGCCAGCAGCAAAGTGAGGCTAGCGGGAGGCCGCGAGCAGTACTTC. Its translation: CASSKVRLAGGREQYF.

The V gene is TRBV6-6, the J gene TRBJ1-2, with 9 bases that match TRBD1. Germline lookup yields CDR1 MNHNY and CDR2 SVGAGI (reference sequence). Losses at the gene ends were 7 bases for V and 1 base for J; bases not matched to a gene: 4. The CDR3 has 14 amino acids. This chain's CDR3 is CASTWTGVNYGYTF. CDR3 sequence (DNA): TGTGCCAGCACCTGGACAGGGGTTAACTATGGCTACACCTTC.

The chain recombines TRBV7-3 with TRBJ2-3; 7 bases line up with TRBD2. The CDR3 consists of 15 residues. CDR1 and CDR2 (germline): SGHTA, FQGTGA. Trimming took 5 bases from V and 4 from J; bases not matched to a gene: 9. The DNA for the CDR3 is TGTGCCAGCAGCCTATGGGGGGGAATTTCAGATACGCAGTATTTT. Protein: CASSLWGGISDTQYF.

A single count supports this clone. CDR3: CASSLISNSGETQYF. The CDR3 DNA sequence: TGTGCCAGCAGCCTTATATCAAACAGTGGCGAGACCCAGTACTTC. The V and J genes are TRBV3-1 (or the pseudogene TRBV3-2) and TRBJ2-5; no clear D. The CDR3 sequence is 15 residues long. V was shortened by 4 bases and J by 5 bases, with 17 bases between the two germline ends. The germline V gene encodes CDR1 LGHDT and CDR2 YNNKEL (reference sequence).

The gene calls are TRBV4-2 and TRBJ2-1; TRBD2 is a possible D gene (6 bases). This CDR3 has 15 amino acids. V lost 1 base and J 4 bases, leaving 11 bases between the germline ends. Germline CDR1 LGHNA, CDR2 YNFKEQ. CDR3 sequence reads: CASSQVGAGYNEQFF. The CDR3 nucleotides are TGTGCCAGCAGCCAAGTAGGGGCGGGATACAATGAGCAGTTCTTC.

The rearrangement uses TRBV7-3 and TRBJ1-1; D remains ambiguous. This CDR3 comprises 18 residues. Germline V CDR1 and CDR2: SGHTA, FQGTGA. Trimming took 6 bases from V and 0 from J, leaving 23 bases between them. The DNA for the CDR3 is TGTGCCAGCAGTTCCCGCGCGGGGTCGAGTCGGGTGAACACTGAAGCTTTCTTT. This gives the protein CASSSRAGSSRVNTEAFF.

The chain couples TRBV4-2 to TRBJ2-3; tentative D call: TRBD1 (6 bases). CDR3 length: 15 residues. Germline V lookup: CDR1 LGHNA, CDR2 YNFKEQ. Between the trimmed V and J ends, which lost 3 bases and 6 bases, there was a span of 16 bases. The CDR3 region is CASSQPTGTNDTQYF. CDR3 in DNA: TGTGCCAGCAGCCAGCCGACGGGGACAAATGATACGCAGTATTTT.

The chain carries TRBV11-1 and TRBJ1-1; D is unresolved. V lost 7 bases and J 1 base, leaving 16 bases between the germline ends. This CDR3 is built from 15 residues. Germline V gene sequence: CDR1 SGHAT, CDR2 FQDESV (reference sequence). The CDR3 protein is CASTPGGNWNTEAFF. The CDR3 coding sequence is TGTGCCAGCACACCGGGAGGTAACTGGAACACTGAAGCTTTCTTT.

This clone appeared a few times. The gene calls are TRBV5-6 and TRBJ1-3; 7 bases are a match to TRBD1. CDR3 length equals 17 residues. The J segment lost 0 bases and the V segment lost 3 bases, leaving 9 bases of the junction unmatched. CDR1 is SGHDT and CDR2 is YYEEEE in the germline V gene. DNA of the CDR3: TGTGCCAGCAGCTCTTCCCCGACAGGGCACTCTGGAAACACCATATATTTT. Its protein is CASSSSPTGHSGNTIYF.

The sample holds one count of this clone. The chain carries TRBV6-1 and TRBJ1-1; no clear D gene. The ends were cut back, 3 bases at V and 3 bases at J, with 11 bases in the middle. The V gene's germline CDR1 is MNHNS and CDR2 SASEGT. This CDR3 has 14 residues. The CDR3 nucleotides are TGTGCCAGCAGTGATTTCGGGATACACACTGAAGCTTTCTTT. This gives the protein CASSDFGIHTEAFF.

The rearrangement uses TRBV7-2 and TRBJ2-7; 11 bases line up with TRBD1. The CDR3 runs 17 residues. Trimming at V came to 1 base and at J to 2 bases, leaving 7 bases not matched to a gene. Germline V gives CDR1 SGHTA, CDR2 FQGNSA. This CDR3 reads CASSLGLRGQGAYEQYF. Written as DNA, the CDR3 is TGTGCCAGCAGCTTAGGACTGCGGGGACAGGGGGCCTACGAGCAGTACTTC.

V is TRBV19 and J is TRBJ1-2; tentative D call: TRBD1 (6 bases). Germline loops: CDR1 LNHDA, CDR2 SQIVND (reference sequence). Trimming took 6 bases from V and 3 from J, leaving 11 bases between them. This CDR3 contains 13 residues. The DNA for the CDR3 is TGTGCCAGTAGCCAGGGGTTTGACTATGGCTACACCTTC. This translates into CASSQGFDYGYTF.

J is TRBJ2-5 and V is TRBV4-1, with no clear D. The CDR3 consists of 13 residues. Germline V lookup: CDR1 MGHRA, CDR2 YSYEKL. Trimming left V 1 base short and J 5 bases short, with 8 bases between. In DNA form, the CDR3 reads TGCGCCAGCAGCCAAGTCTGGCTTGAGACCCAGTACTTC. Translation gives CASSQVWLETQYF.

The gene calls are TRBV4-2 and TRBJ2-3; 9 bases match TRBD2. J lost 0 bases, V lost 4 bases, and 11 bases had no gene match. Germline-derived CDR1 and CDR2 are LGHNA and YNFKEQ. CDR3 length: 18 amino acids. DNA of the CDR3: TGTGCCAGCAGCCCGCGGGGTAGCGGGGGCCTCAGCACAGATACGCAGTATTTT. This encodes CASSPRGSGGLSTDTQYF.

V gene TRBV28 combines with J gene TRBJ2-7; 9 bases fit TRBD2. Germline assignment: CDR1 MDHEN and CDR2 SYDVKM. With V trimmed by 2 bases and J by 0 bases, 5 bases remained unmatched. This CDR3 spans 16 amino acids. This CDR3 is CASSLIDSGSSYEQYF. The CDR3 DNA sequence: TGTGCCAGCAGTTTAATCGATAGCGGGAGCTCCTACGAGCAGTACTTC.

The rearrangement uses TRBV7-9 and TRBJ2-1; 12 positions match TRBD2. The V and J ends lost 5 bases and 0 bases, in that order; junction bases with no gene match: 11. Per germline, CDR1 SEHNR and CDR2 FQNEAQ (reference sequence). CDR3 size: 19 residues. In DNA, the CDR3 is TGTGCCAGCAGCCTGACAAGTCTAGCGGGAGGGGGCTCCTACAATGAGCAGTTCTTC. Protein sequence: CASSLTSLAGGGSYNEQFF. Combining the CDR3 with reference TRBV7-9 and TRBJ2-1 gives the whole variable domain DTGVSQNPRHKITKRGQNVTFRCDPISEHNRLYWYRQTLGQGPEFLTYFQNEAQLEKSRLLSDRFSAERPKGSFSTLEIQRTEQGDSAMYLCASSLTSLAGGGSYNEQFFGPGTRLTVL.

The CDR3 DNA reads as TGTGCCAGCAGCGGGCAGGGGGGCAGGGGGAATCAAGAGACCCAGTACTTC. Residues: CASSGQGGRGNQETQYF. The rearrangement links TRBV4-2 to TRBJ2-5, with a weak D call TRBD1 (7 bases). V was shortened by 5 bases and J by 2 bases, with 21 bases between the two germline ends. The length of the CDR3 is 17 residues. The germline gives CDR1 LGHNA, CDR2 YNFKEQ.

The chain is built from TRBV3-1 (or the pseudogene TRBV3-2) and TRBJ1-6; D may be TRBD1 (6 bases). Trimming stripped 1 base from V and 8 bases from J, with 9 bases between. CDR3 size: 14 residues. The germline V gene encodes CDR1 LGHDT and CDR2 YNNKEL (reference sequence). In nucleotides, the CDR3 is TGTGCCAGCAGCCAAGTGACAGGATATTCACCCCTCCACTTT. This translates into CASSQVTGYSPLHF.

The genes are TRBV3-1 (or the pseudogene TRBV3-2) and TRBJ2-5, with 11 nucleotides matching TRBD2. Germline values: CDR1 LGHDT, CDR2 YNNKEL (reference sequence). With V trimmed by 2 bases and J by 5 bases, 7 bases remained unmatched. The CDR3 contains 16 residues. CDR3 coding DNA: TGTGCCAGCAGCCAACGTAGCGGGGGGGCCCGGGAGACCCAGTACTTC. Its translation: CASSQRSGGARETQYF.